This T cell receptor beta chain emerged from a study of early stage breast cancer tumors. Across the study: Around 10-fold was the mean read coverage per sample.

Clones were sequenced by immunoSEQ multiplex PCR, and TCRdb holds only the in-frame ones, with some missing. The table records some 70,000 clones, around four fifths of them present only once. Regarding this clone: Its antigen is undetermined.

General study points: Tumors had about 2.3-fold higher T cell density than normal breast. Most shared enriched TCRB sequences were commonly generated ones.

Trimming removed 2 bases at V and 4 bases at J, with 8 bases between. Germline CDR1 MGHDK, CDR2 SYGVNS. CDR3 length equals 13 residues. This clonotype originated in a person between 60 and 70 years old with breast cancer. Sequenced sample: blood. This chain uses TRBV25-1 with TRBJ1-2; unclear D gene. In nucleotides, the CDR3 is TGTGCCAGCAGTGAAGGCTCGCGCTATGGCTACACCTTC. The encoded protein is CASSEGSRYGYTF.